The 20 T cell receptor beta chains below were found in one sample sequenced in a study of beta chain features in type 1 diabetes. General observations from the study: TCRB CDR3s were moderately but significantly shorter in Type 1 diabetes patients in all four CD4+ subsets.

Their antigen targets remain unknown. Every isolated RNA sample was fully reverse transcribed, so sequencing captured expressed TCRB transcripts. The assay was immunoSEQ multiplex PCR, and TCRdb's table has in-frame clones only and misses some. The sample includes 250,000 or so clones, roughly 14% seen only once; the top ten take around 0.019%. Sequenced material: naive CD4+ T cells from blood. The receptors come from a man aged 30 to 39 with type 1 diabetes.

In this sample, this clone turned up a few times. CDR3 residues: CASSSIPTGGVSTEAFF. The CDR3 DNA reads as TGTGCCAGCAGCTCAATCCCCACAGGGGGCGTAAGCACTGAAGCTTTCTTT. The chain couples TRBV4-2 to TRBJ1-1; 9 bases line up with TRBD1. Germline V gene sequence: CDR1 LGHNA, CDR2 YNFKEQ. This CDR3 has 17 amino acids. V dropped 5 bases and J dropped 4; count of bases not matched to a gene: 14.

In its sample, this clone was seen a few times. The chain uses TRBV4-1 and TRBJ2-2; 7 bases line up with TRBD2. The V and J ends lost 0 bases and 5 bases, in that order; junction bases with no gene match: 6. The CDR3 has 16 amino acids. CDR1 and CDR2 from the germline V gene are MGHRA and YSYEKL. CDR3 region: CASSQEGGGKTGELFF. The CDR3 DNA reads as TGCGCCAGCAGCCAAGAGGGCGGGGGAAAGACCGGGGAGCTGTTTTTT.

This clone occurred a few times. The V and J genes are TRBV7-9 and TRBJ2-7, with 8 nucleotides matching TRBD2. After removal of 5 bases from V and 6 bases from J, the junction contained 12 bases not matched to a gene. There are 15 residues in the CDR3. The germline CDR1 and CDR2 sequences are SEHNR and FQNEAQ (reference sequence). The CDR3 loop is CASSPGGARETEQYF. CDR3 DNA sequence: TGTGCCAGCAGCCCCGGGGGGGCCCGAGAGACCGAGCAGTACTTC.

The J gene is TRBJ1-1, the V gene TRBV18, with 7 bases that match TRBD1. CDR3 size: 15 residues. V lost 6 bases and J lost 0; bases outside the gene matches: 7. CDR1 and CDR2 (germline): KGHSH, LQKENI. The CDR3, as DNA: TGTGCCAGCTCCGGGACAGCCCTCATGAACACTGAAGCTTTCTTT. It encodes CASSGTALMNTEAFF.

The gene calls are TRBV6-5 and TRBJ1-1, with D hard to call. Between the trimmed V and J ends, which lost 6 bases and 5 bases, there was a span of 13 bases. From germline, CDR1 is MNHEY and CDR2 SVGAGI. The CDR3 is made up of 13 amino acids. CDR3 nucleotide sequence: TGTGCCAGCAGCCAAGATGAGAGGACTGAAGCTTTCTTT. Its translation: CASSQDERTEAFF.

The sample holds a few counts of this clone. The chain links TRBV6-5 to TRBJ2-1; D is possibly TRBD1 (6 bases). The CDR3 has 12 residues. V was shortened by 5 bases and J by 9 bases, with 11 bases between the two germline ends. Germline V CDR1 and CDR2: MNHEY, SVGAGI. CDR3 sequence (DNA): TGTGCCAGCAGTCGGGACAACCGTGAGCAGTTCTTC. It specifies CASSRDNREQFF.

This rearrangement joins TRBV11-3 to TRBJ2-4; D may be TRBD1 (5 bases). The CDR3 runs to 14 residues. Trimming took 11 bases from V and 1 from J, leaving 15 bases between them. Germline assignment: CDR1 SGHNT and CDR2 YENEEA. CDR3: CACDQGTAKNIQYF. CDR3 coding DNA: TGTGCCTGCGACCAGGGTACGGCCAAAAACATTCAGTACTTC.

The chain joins TRBV30 to TRBJ1-1; 8 bases agree with TRBD1. The CDR3 totals 13 residues. V dropped 3 bases and J dropped 5; count of bases not matched to a gene: 5. CDR1 is GTSNPN, CDR2 SVGIG, per germline (reference sequence). DNA of the CDR3: TGTGCCTGGAGGAAACAGGGGGGGACTGAAGCTTTCTTT. It specifies CAWRKQGGTEAFF.

The chain carries TRBV10-3 and TRBJ2-1; 7 positions match TRBD2. Looked up from germline, CDR1 is ENHRY and CDR2 is SYGVKD. V shed 11 bases and J 8 bases; nucleotides not matched to a gene: 12. The CDR3 consists of 13 residues. In DNA, the CDR3 is TGTGCCCTAGCGACTAGCCCGATCCATGAGCAGTTCTTC. Translating gives CALATSPIHEQFF.

This clone was picked up a small number of times. The chain uses TRBV28 and TRBJ2-7; D might be TRBD2 (7 bases). From germline, CDR1 is MDHEN and CDR2 SYDVKM. Trimming stripped 10 bases from V and 4 bases from J, with 17 bases between. The CDR3 sequence is 13 residues long. CDR3: CATYPGGAYEQYF. As DNA, the CDR3 is TGTGCCACTTACCCGGGGGGCGCATACGAGCAGTACTTC.

This clone appeared a few times. The gene calls are TRBV19 and TRBJ2-5, with D possibly being TRBD1 (6 bases). CDR1 and CDR2 (germline): LNHDA, SQIVND (reference sequence). V gave up 2 bases and J gave up 5 bases, with 12 bases separating them. The CDR3 loop spans 14 amino acids. CDR3 in amino acids: CASSIMDSAETQYF. Written as DNA, the CDR3 is TGTGCCAGTAGTATAATGGACAGCGCGGAGACCCAGTACTTC.

V and J are TRBV4-1 and TRBJ2-7, with 8 bases aligning to TRBD1. J was trimmed by 1 base and V by 0 bases; bases with no gene match: 8. This CDR3 is 17 amino acids long. Germline CDR1 reads MGHRA; CDR2 reads YSYEKL. CDR3 loop: CASSQERARGLSYEQYF. The DNA for the CDR3 is TGCGCCAGCAGCCAAGAACGGGCCAGGGGGCTGTCCTACGAGCAGTACTTC.

This rearrangement joins TRBV9 to TRBJ1-1, with TRBD1 matching over 8 bases. CDR1 and CDR2 from the germline V gene are SGDLS and YYNGEE. The J segment lost 4 bases and the V segment lost 3 bases, leaving 8 bases of the junction unmatched. This CDR3 comprises 15 residues. CDR3 bases: TGTGCCAGCAGCGCCAGACAGGGGTGGGCCACTGAAGCTTTCTTT. Residues: CASSARQGWATEAFF. The full variable domain, in which reference TRBV9 and TRBJ1-1 provide the parts outside the CDR3, is DSGVTQTPKHLITATGQRVTLRCSPRSGDLSVYWYQQSLDQGLQFLIQYYNGEERAKGNILERFSAQQFPDLHSELNLSSLELGDSALYFCASSARQGWATEAFFGQGTRLTVV.

The rearrangement uses TRBV5-1 and TRBJ2-3; TRBD2 matches at 7 bases. From germline, CDR1 is SGHRS and CDR2 YFSETQ. Unmatched junction bases numbered 6, after V lost 0 bases and J lost 2 bases. The CDR3 covers 16 residues. The CDR3 sequence is CASSLGSAGDTDTQYF. CDR3 bases: TGCGCCAGCAGCTTGGGGTCGGCGGGGGACACAGATACGCAGTATTTT.

In its sample, this clone was seen a few times. The chain joins TRBV19 to TRBJ2-1; 7 bases are a match to TRBD2. V was clipped by 5 bases and J by 10 bases; unmatched bases: 14. Looked up from germline, CDR1 is LNHDA and CDR2 is SQIVND (reference sequence). This CDR3 contains 15 residues. The DNA of the CDR3 is TGTGCCAGTAGTCCCAAGCGGGGCCCAACTAAGGAGCAGTTCTTC. Its protein product is CASSPKRGPTKEQFF. The full variable domain, with the rest looked up from reference TRBV19 and TRBJ2-1, is DGGITQSPKYLFRKEGQNVTLSCEQNLNHDAMYWYRQDPGQGLRLIYYSQIVNDFQKGDIAEGYSVSREKKESFPLTVTSAQKNPTAFYLCASSPKRGPTKEQFFGPGTRLTVL.

This clone has only a few counts. V gene TRBV19 combines with J gene TRBJ2-7; D not resolved. The CDR3 runs to 15 residues. Looked up from germline, CDR1 is LNHDA and CDR2 is SQIVND (reference sequence). V was clipped by 1 base and J by 2 bases, with 12 bases between them. The CDR3 here is CASSIGSQAAYEQYF. CDR3 in DNA: TGTGCCAGTAGTATAGGGTCTCAGGCCGCCTACGAGCAGTACTTC.

This clone has more than one count but fewer than ten. The chain is built from TRBV2 and TRBJ2-1; D call uncertain. This CDR3 is 11 amino acids long. The germline CDR1 and CDR2 sequences are SNHLY and FYNNEI. Trimming cost V 3 bases and J 10 bases, with 7 bases left between them. The CDR3 DNA reads as TGTGCCAGCAGTGACTCCCGGGAGCAGTTCTTC. This translates into CASSDSREQFF.

The chain employs TRBV29-1 and TRBJ2-7; TRBD1 aligns across 8 bases. There are 15 residues in the CDR3. V gave up 1 base and J gave up 5 bases; unmatched junction bases: 10. Germline V gene sequence: CDR1 SQVTM, CDR2 ANQGSEA. The CDR3, as DNA: TGCAGCGTTGAAGCGGGGAGACAGGGGACGCACGAGCAGTACTTC. It is translated as CSVEAGRQGTHEQYF.

This clone was detected only a few times. This chain joins TRBV19 and TRBJ1-3; D gene unclear. V lost 5 bases, J lost 7 bases, and 15 bases lay in between. The germline CDR1 and CDR2 sequences are LNHDA and SQIVND (reference sequence). The CDR3 is 14 residues long. CDR3 DNA sequence: TGTGCCAGTAGTCCCCGAAGAGGGTTGAACACCATATATTTT. Protein sequence: CASSPRRGLNTIYF.

V gene TRBV11-3 combines with J gene TRBJ2-1, with 10 bases fitting TRBD2. CDR1 is SGHNT, CDR2 YENEEA, per germline. V shed 2 bases, J shed 3 bases, and the junction held 1 base outside the gene matches. The CDR3 covers 15 residues. The CDR3 sequence is CASSLLAGVYNEQFF. The DNA of the CDR3 is TGTGCCAGCAGCTTACTAGCGGGGGTCTACAATGAGCAGTTCTTC.